Below, 26 T cell receptor beta chains from the same sample are listed, as sequenced in a study of graft-versus-host responses after intestinal transplantation. Only in-frame clones appear in the TCRdb table, and some are missing; sequencing was by immunoSEQ multiplex PCR. This table holds 15,000 or so clones, 77% found once. Graft samples were processed, releasing intraepithelial and lamina propria lymphocytes. Sample: ileum tissue, taken approximately 27 days after intestinal transplant. These receptors were obtained from a human patient who received an intestinal transplant, so some T cells may come from the graft donor.

The V and J genes are TRBV9 and TRBJ2-2; D gene unclear. CDR3 size: 15 residues. V was shortened by 0 bases and J by 3 bases, with 9 bases between the two germline ends. Germline assignment: CDR1 SGDLS and CDR2 YYNGEE. The DNA of the CDR3 is TGTGCCAGCAGCGTAGTCGGGTCGGACACCGGGGAGCTGTTTTTT. It codes for CASSVVGSDTGELFF.

This clone appeared a few times. The chain uses TRBV7-2 and TRBJ1-3; maybe TRBD1 (5 bases). The V gene's germline CDR1 is SGHTA and CDR2 FQGNSA. The CDR3 contains 14 residues. Deletions cut 2 bases from V and 8 bases from J, with 13 bases between. The CDR3 nucleotides are TGTGCCAGCAGCTTACGCGGGGCAGGATACACCATATATTTT. This gives the protein CASSLRGAGYTIYF. Combining the CDR3 with reference TRBV7-2 and TRBJ1-3 gives the whole variable domain GAGVSQSPSNKVTEKGKDVELRCDPISGHTALYWYRQSLGQGLEFLIYFQGNSAPDKSGLPSDRFSAERTGGSVSTLTIQRTQQEDSAVYLCASSLRGAGYTIYFGEGSWLTVV.

This clone was detected once. The chain uses TRBV29-1 and TRBJ2-1; 7 bases fit TRBD2. CDR1 is SQVTM and CDR2 is ANQGSEA in the germline V gene. The CDR3 length is 15 residues. V shed 7 bases, J shed 4 bases, and the junction held 13 bases outside the gene matches. In DNA, the CDR3 is TGCAGCGCCGAGGGTGGTGGGGGGGTTTACAATGAGCAGTTCTTC. Its translation: CSAEGGGGVYNEQFF.

The chain employs TRBV7-2 and TRBJ1-2; no clear D gene. CDR3 length: 15 amino acids. Trimming shortened V by 2 bases and J by 7 bases, and 17 bases separated the two germline ends. Germline lookup yields CDR1 SGHTA and CDR2 FQGNSA. CDR3 sequence reads: CASSLLISGWGGYTF. CDR3 DNA sequence: TGTGCCAGCAGCTTATTAATTTCGGGGTGGGGTGGCTACACCTTC.

This rearrangement joins TRBV28 to TRBJ1-2, with TRBD1 identical over 7 bases. CDR1 and CDR2 (germline): MDHEN, SYDVKM. Trimming at V came to 3 bases and at J to 4 bases, leaving 5 bases not matched to a gene. The CDR3 runs 14 residues. The CDR3 loop is CASSFGQAFYGYTF. The CDR3 DNA sequence: TGTGCCAGCAGTTTCGGACAGGCCTTCTATGGCTACACCTTC.

CDR3 in amino acids: CASSLEMDIGETQYF. CDR3 DNA sequence: TGTGCCAGCAGTTTAGAAATGGACATCGGAGAGACCCAGTACTTC. The chain uses TRBV28 and TRBJ2-5, with TRBD1 as a possible D gene (5 bases). Deletions cut 2 bases from V and 4 bases from J, with 14 bases between. Germline V gives CDR1 MDHEN, CDR2 SYDVKM. The CDR3 is made up of 15 amino acids.

The V call is TRBV5-4, the J call TRBJ2-5, with 15 bases matching TRBD2. This CDR3 is 18 amino acids long. Per germline, CDR1 SGHNT and CDR2 YYREEE (reference sequence). V dropped 0 bases and J dropped 3; count of bases not matched to a gene: 6. DNA for the CDR3: TGTGCCAGCAGCTTGGTGGGGACTAGCGGGGGGAATAAAGAGACCCAGTACTTC. Translating gives CASSLVGTSGGNKETQYF.

J is TRBJ1-2 and V is TRBV5-6; D not certain. Trimming stripped 4 bases from V and 6 bases from J, with 13 bases between. Germline-derived CDR1 and CDR2 are SGHDT and YYEEEE. CDR3 length equals 13 residues. CDR3 DNA: TGTGCCAGCAGCCCGGGTCCAAGTGATGGCTACACCTTC. Its protein is CASSPGPSDGYTF.

The CDR3 region is CASRWDPGAGELFF. The CDR3 bases are TGTGCCAGCCGCTGGGACCCAGGGGCCGGGGAGCTGTTTTTT. V and J are TRBV7-3 and TRBJ2-2; D may be TRBD1 (6 bases). CDR3 length: 14 amino acids. Trimming left V 8 bases short and J 6 bases short, with 16 bases between. Germline CDR1 SGHTA, CDR2 FQGTGA.

This chain links TRBV27 with TRBJ2-1; 15 bases map to TRBD2. This CDR3 is built from 15 residues. J lost 7 bases, V lost 7 bases, and 5 bases had no gene match. Germline CDR1 and CDR2: MNHEY and SMNVEV (reference sequence). The CDR3 loop reads CASTLGTSGRNEQFF. In DNA form, the CDR3 reads TGTGCCAGCACCCTAGGGACTAGCGGGAGGAATGAGCAGTTCTTC.

This chain joins TRBV13 and TRBJ1-5, with D tentatively TRBD1 (5 bases). V lost 5 bases to trimming and J lost 7 bases, with 21 bases between them. Germline lookup yields CDR1 PRHDT and CDR2 FYEKMQ (reference sequence). The CDR3 contains 16 residues. The CDR3 reads CASSLVSHRSEQPQHF. DNA for the CDR3: TGTGCCAGCAGCCTTGTCAGTCACAGGAGTGAACAGCCCCAGCATTTT.

This clone occurred once. The V gene is TRBV6-5, the J gene TRBJ2-3; D remains ambiguous. Germline V lookup: CDR1 MNHEY, CDR2 SVGAGI. This CDR3 is built from 14 residues. V lost 3 bases and J 2 bases, leaving 9 bases between the germline ends. The CDR3: CASSYGEFTDTQYF. CDR3 bases: TGTGCCAGCAGTTATGGAGAATTCACAGATACGCAGTATTTT.

This CDR3 reads CASSLSRETPLILSPLHF. For the CDR3, the DNA is TGTGCCAGCAGCCTAAGCAGGGAAACACCTCTTATATTGTCACCCCTCCACTTT. This rearrangement joins TRBV7-9 to TRBJ1-6; possible D gene TRBD1, 5 bases. The V gene's germline CDR1 is SEHNR and CDR2 FQNEAQ (reference sequence). The CDR3 loop spans 18 amino acids. The ends were cut back, 5 bases at V and 10 bases at J, with 27 bases in the middle.

This chain links TRBV27 with TRBJ2-3; D may be TRBD2 (7 bases). CDR1 is MNHEY, CDR2 SMNVEV, per germline (reference sequence). V was clipped by 2 bases and J by 7 bases, with 10 bases between them. The CDR3 runs to 13 residues. The CDR3 bases are TGTGCCAGCAGTTTACGGGGGGCAAATACGCAGTATTTT. Translated, it gives CASSLRGANTQYF.

V usage is TRBV11-2 and J usage is TRBJ1-6; D unclear. Germline CDR1 is SGHAT and CDR2 is FQNNGV. The CDR3 runs to 15 residues. V was pared by 1 base and J by 2 bases, with 6 bases between. The CDR3 DNA reads as TGTGCCAGCAGCTTAGGCAGCGCCTATAATTCACCCCTCCACTTT. It specifies CASSLGSAYNSPLHF.

A few counts support this clone. V and J are TRBV30 and TRBJ2-5; D remains ambiguous. The V gene's germline CDR1 is GTSNPN and CDR2 SVGIG (reference sequence). V was clipped by 6 bases and J by 0 bases, with 17 bases between them. There are 15 residues in the CDR3. CDR3 nucleotides: TGTGCCTGTCTTAAGCTAGTTCGGGACCAAGAGACCCAGTACTTC. Amino acids: CACLKLVRDQETQYF.

The chain couples TRBV7-3 to TRBJ2-1; D is possibly TRBD2 (6 bases). Trimming removed 6 bases at V and 4 bases at J, with 13 bases between. The CDR3 covers 14 residues. Per the germline V gene, CDR1 is SGHTA and CDR2 is FQGTGA. The CDR3 sequence: CASSRSSGYNEQFF. The DNA of the CDR3 is TGTGCCAGCAGTAGGTCCAGCGGGTACAATGAGCAGTTCTTC.

This clone was seen a few times. The chain links TRBV5-1 to TRBJ2-5; D is ambiguous. This CDR3 comprises 14 residues. The germline V gene encodes CDR1 SGHRS and CDR2 YFSETQ. Trimming removed 2 bases at V and 2 bases at J, with 10 bases between. CDR3 sequence: CASSLTPGQETQYF. In nucleotides, the CDR3 is TGCGCCAGCAGCTTAACCCCAGGTCAAGAGACCCAGTACTTC.

This clone was recorded a few times. The chain is built from TRBV7-9 and TRBJ2-1, with D perhaps matching TRBD2 (6 bases). Germline values: CDR1 SEHNR, CDR2 FQNEAQ (reference sequence). V lost 1 base to trimming and J lost 10 bases, with 14 bases between them. The CDR3 is 14 residues long. The CDR3 nucleotides read TGTGCCAGCAGCTTAGAGGTACGGGGAGGAGAGCAGTTCTTC. It yields the protein CASSLEVRGGEQFF. Full variable domain (rest looked up from reference TRBV7-9 and TRBJ2-1): DTGVSQNPRHKITKRGQNVTFRCDPISEHNRLYWYRQTLGQGPEFLTYFQNEAQLEKSRLLSDRFSAERPKGSFSTLEIQRTEQGDSAMYLCASSLEVRGGEQFFGPGTRLTVL.

The chain employs TRBV27 and TRBJ1-2, with D possibly being TRBD1 (6 bases). Germline V gives CDR1 MNHEY, CDR2 SMNVEV (reference sequence). V lost 8 bases and J 8 bases, leaving 15 bases between the germline ends. The CDR3 consists of 12 residues. CDR3 region: CASYTWGLGYTF. CDR3 nucleotide sequence: TGTGCCAGCTACACCTGGGGGCTCGGCTACACCTTC.

V usage is TRBV15 and J usage is TRBJ2-1, with TRBD2 matching 14 bases. This CDR3 is 15 amino acids long. The V segment lost 3 bases and the J segment 7 bases; nucleotides outside the gene matches: 2. The germline V gene encodes CDR1 LNHNV and CDR2 YYDKDF (reference sequence). CDR3 sequence: CATSRGTSGGNEQFF. The CDR3 coding sequence is TGTGCCACCAGCAGGGGGACTAGCGGGGGAAATGAGCAGTTCTTC.

The CDR3, as DNA: TGTGCCAGCAGCCCGGGGGGCAGCACAGATACGCAGTATTTT. This translates into CASSPGGSTDTQYF. The chain recombines TRBV5-6 with TRBJ2-3, with D tentatively TRBD2 (7 bases). The germline V gene has CDR1 SGHDT and CDR2 YYEEEE. The CDR3 has 14 amino acids. Trimming removed 4 bases from V and 0 bases from J, with 9 bases in between.

V and J are TRBV19 and TRBJ1-5; 8 positions match TRBD1. The germline V gene encodes CDR1 LNHDA and CDR2 SQIVND (reference sequence). CDR3 length equals 15 residues. J was trimmed by 2 bases and V by 5 bases; bases with no gene match: 5. The CDR3 sequence: CASSGQGVGNQPQHF. The CDR3 DNA reads as TGTGCCAGTAGTGGACAGGGAGTAGGCAATCAGCCCCAGCATTTT.

The V call is TRBV7-8, the J call TRBJ1-5; 7 nucleotides align to TRBD1. Germline lookup yields CDR1 SGHVS and CDR2 FQNEAQ. The CDR3 spans 17 residues. The ends lost 5 bases at V and 4 bases at J; junction bases unmatched: 14. The DNA of the CDR3 is TGTGCCAGCAGCCCCATGGGCGAAGGGACAGAGAATCAGCCCCAGCATTTT. It translates to CASSPMGEGTENQPQHF.

The chain combines TRBV19 with TRBJ2-5; 13 bases agree with TRBD2. V dropped 5 bases and J dropped 5; count of bases not matched to a gene: 11. CDR3 length: 17 residues. CDR1 and CDR2 from the germline V gene are LNHDA and SQIVND (reference sequence). The CDR3 loop is CASSDRLAGGLQETQYF. CDR3 coding DNA: TGTGCCAGTAGTGATAGACTAGCGGGGGGCCTCCAGGAGACCCAGTACTTC.

V usage is TRBV7-6 and J usage is TRBJ1-2, with 7 bases matching TRBD1. This CDR3 is built from 16 residues. With V trimmed by 2 bases and J by 8 bases, 14 bases remained unmatched. Per germline, CDR1 SGHVS and CDR2 FNYEAQ. This chain's CDR3 is CASSLSVSGGSWGYTF. The DNA for the CDR3 is TGTGCCAGCAGCTTATCGGTGTCAGGGGGGAGTTGGGGCTACACCTTC.